Below, 15 T cell receptor beta chains from the same sample are listed, as sequenced in a study of OX40 agonist ivuxolimab in advanced cancers. The library was obtained by the immunoSEQ multiplex PCR assay. The immuneACCESS repertoire file appears here via TCRdb, limited to in-frame rearrangements. These files lack a portion of the clones; in checked studies, under half of the deficit traces to unresolved V genes, and the cause of the others is not known. The sample table shows 40,000 to 60,000 clones, and 75% to 85% are seen once. The top ten clonotypes cover around 1.9% of the sample. The sequenced sample was CD4+ or CD8+ T cells sorted from blood, obtained in a trial of the OX40 agonist ivuxolimab. The source of these receptors is an adult with an advanced solid tumor such as melanoma, head and neck, liver or kidney cancer.

This rearrangement joins TRBV9 to TRBJ2-3; 14 bases agree with TRBD2. The CDR3 consists of 18 residues. After removal of 3 bases from V and 1 base from J, the junction contained 7 bases not matched to a gene. Germline assignment: CDR1 SGDLS and CDR2 YYNGEE. The CDR3 DNA follows: TGTGCCAGCAGCGCTCCGGGGACTAGCGGGAGTGGCACAGATACGCAGTATTTT. Translating gives CASSAPGTSGSGTDTQYF.

DNA for the CDR3: TGCGCCAGCAGCCTGCTGGATACGCAGTATTTT. Its translation is CASSLLDTQYF. This chain links TRBV4-3 with TRBJ2-3; D unclear. Germline V lookup: CDR1 LGHNA, CDR2 YSLEER. V lost 4 bases and J 6 bases, leaving 5 bases between the germline ends. CDR3 length: 11 residues.

This chain connects TRBV2 to TRBJ2-2, with 10 bases fitting TRBD2. J gave up 5 bases and V 4 bases, and 7 bases lay outside the gene matches. CDR3 length: 16 amino acids. The germline CDR1 and CDR2 sequences are SNHLY and FYNNEI. In DNA form, the CDR3 reads TGTGCCAGCAGTGGGAGCGGGGGGGCGAGGACCGGGGAGCTGTTTTTT. As protein: CASSGSGGARTGELFF.

The rearrangement links TRBV19 to TRBJ1-2; D call uncertain. This CDR3 spans 14 amino acids. V was shortened by 4 bases and J by 8 bases, with 17 bases between the two germline ends. The germline V gene has CDR1 LNHDA and CDR2 SQIVND (reference sequence). Here the CDR3 DNA reads TGTGCCAGTAGTAGGGATGGGTCCGGAAAAGGCTACACCTTC. This translates into CASSRDGSGKGYTF.

This clone appeared a single time. The chain employs TRBV29-1 and TRBJ1-5, with D unresolved. Germline V gives CDR1 SQVTM, CDR2 ANQGSEA. The CDR3 spans 13 residues. V lost 5 bases and J lost 3, with 11 bases in between. CDR3 nucleotide sequence: TGCAGCGTTCGCCAGGCGATCAATCAGCCCCAGCATTTT. Its protein is CSVRQAINQPQHF.

The CDR3 spells CASSQGGIGANYGYTF. The DNA for the CDR3 is TGCGCCAGCAGCCAAGGGGGGATAGGGGCGAACTATGGCTACACCTTC. The rearrangement joins TRBV4-3 to TRBJ1-2; weak D call: TRBD1 (5 bases). With 1 base removed from V and 2 bases from J, the gap between germline ends came to 14 bases. This CDR3 has 16 residues. CDR1 is LGHNA, CDR2 YSLEER, per germline.

J is TRBJ2-3 and V is TRBV11-2; D is ambiguous. The germline gives CDR1 SGHAT, CDR2 FQNNGV. CDR3 length equals 13 residues. Trimming shortened V by 2 bases and J by 4 bases, and 7 bases separated the two germline ends. In nucleotides, the CDR3 is TGTGCCAGCAGCTTACGAAATTCAGATACGCAGTATTTT. Amino acids: CASSLRNSDTQYF. The entire variable domain, with the rest obtained from reference TRBV11-2 and TRBJ2-3, is as follows: EAGVAQSPRYKIIEKRQSVAFWCNPISGHATLYWYQQILGQGPKLLIQFQNNGVVDDSQLPKDRFSAERLKGVDSTLKIQPAKLEDSAVYLCASSLRNSDTQYFGPGTRLTVL.

The chain couples TRBV7-6 to TRBJ2-3, with D perhaps TRBD1 or TRBD2 (5 bases each). Deletions cut 4 bases from V and 0 bases from J, with 14 bases between. Germline V lookup: CDR1 SGHVS, CDR2 FNYEAQ. This CDR3 comprises 16 residues. CDR3: CASSSRGGASTDTQYF. The CDR3 DNA reads as TGTGCCAGCAGCTCGAGGGGTGGTGCTAGCACAGATACGCAGTATTTT.

The chain uses TRBV19 and TRBJ1-4; no clear D. Looked up from germline, CDR1 is LNHDA and CDR2 is SQIVND (reference sequence). Trimming stripped 7 bases from V and 0 bases from J, with 12 bases between. The CDR3 sequence is 15 residues long. The CDR3 region has the DNA TGTGCCAGTACCCTCGACCAAGCAACTAATGAAAAACTGTTTTTT. It codes for CASTLDQATNEKLFF.

This chain joins TRBV7-2 and TRBJ2-5; 10 nucleotides agree with TRBD2. The CDR3 loop spans 16 amino acids. Germline V lookup: CDR1 SGHTA, CDR2 FQGNSA. Trimming took 3 bases from V and 5 from J; bases not matched to a gene: 9. The CDR3 is CASSFTGTSAPETQYF. The CDR3 DNA reads as TGTGCCAGCAGCTTCACCGGGACTAGCGCCCCGGAGACCCAGTACTTC.

This clone has a single count. V and J are TRBV6-5 and TRBJ2-7; TRBD1 agrees at 11 bases. The ends lost 2 bases at V and 4 bases at J; junction bases unmatched: 4. The CDR3 spans 15 residues. Germline CDR1 and CDR2: MNHEY and SVGAGI. The DNA of the CDR3 is TGTGCCAGCAGTTACACAGGACAGGGGGCATACGAGCAGTACTTC. Protein product: CASSYTGQGAYEQYF.

The rearrangement links TRBV5-6 to TRBJ2-1; 10 positions agree with TRBD1. CDR3 length: 17 amino acids. Germline CDR1 is SGHDT and CDR2 is YYEEEE. V lost 5 bases and J lost 4; bases outside the gene matches: 12. CDR3 bases: TGTGCCAGCAGACAATACGGCCCGGGACAGGGGTACAATGAGCAGTTCTTC. Residues: CASRQYGPGQGYNEQFF.

The chain recombines TRBV4-3 with TRBJ1-4; tentatively, D is TRBD1 (6 bases). This CDR3 is built from 15 residues. The germline V and J ends were trimmed by 2 bases and 8 bases, with 15 bases remaining between them. Germline CDR1 is LGHNA and CDR2 is YSLEER. The CDR3 DNA sequence: TGCGCCAGCAGCCAACCTACAGGGAAGAGGGAAAAACTGTTTTTT. As protein: CASSQPTGKREKLFF.

This chain uses TRBV7-2 with TRBJ1-1, with 8 bases aligning to TRBD1. V lost 1 base and J lost 5; bases outside the gene matches: 12. The CDR3 runs to 17 residues. Germline assignment: CDR1 SGHTA and CDR2 FQGNSA. The DNA for the CDR3 is TGTGCCAGCAGCTTAGGGGACAGGTTTGCGACCACTACTGAAGCTTTCTTT. Amino acid sequence: CASSLGDRFATTTEAFF.

This chain uses TRBV5-1 with TRBJ2-3, with TRBD1 matching 10 bases. The V gene's germline CDR1 is SGHRS and CDR2 YFSETQ. After removal of 4 bases from V and 3 bases from J, the junction contained 2 bases not matched to a gene. The CDR3 has 14 amino acids. CDR3 amino acids: CASSRDRGTDTQYF. As DNA, the CDR3 is TGCGCCAGCAGCCGGGACAGGGGTACAGATACGCAGTATTTT.